The 22 T cell receptor beta chains reported below all come from one sample, sequenced in a study of beta chain features in type 1 diabetes. These receptors' antigens are unknown. Expressed TCRB transcripts were sequenced, since all the RNA that had been isolated was reverse transcribed. Libraries were prepared by immunoSEQ multiplex PCR; TCRdb keeps only in-frame clonotypes and omits some of them. The sample has 600,000 to 750,000 clones; 9.5% to 15% are singletons. Study results and caveats: In every one of the four CD4+ subsets, TCRB CDR3s were moderately but significantly shorter in Type 1 diabetes patients.

Specimen: naive CD4+ T cells from blood. These receptors originate from a man younger than 40 with type 1 diabetes.

The CDR3 loop is CASSLDFSGGYTF. The CDR3 DNA sequence: TGTGCCAGCAGCTTAGATTTTTCTGGTGGCTACACCTTC. The V gene is TRBV11-3, the J gene TRBJ1-2; D unresolved. The CDR3 spans 13 residues. Germline CDR1 is SGHNT and CDR2 is YENEEA. Trimming took 0 bases from V and 7 from J, leaving 9 bases between them.

On this clone itself: Other DNA variants within this sample encode the same CDR3. The gene calls are TRBV18 and TRBJ1-1; D is perhaps TRBD1 (5 bases). The CDR3 has 13 residues. CDR1 and CDR2 (germline): KGHSH, LQKENI. V gave up 3 bases and J gave up 2 bases, with 7 bases separating them. CDR3 sequence (DNA): TGTGCCAGCTCACCGGGACTCAACACTGAAGCTTTCTTT. Translation gives CASSPGLNTEAFF.

The chain couples TRBV7-9 to TRBJ2-5; D is undetermined. The germline V gene has CDR1 SEHNR and CDR2 FQNEAQ (reference sequence). Trimming pared 5 bases from V and 2 bases from J, leaving 6 bases between. CDR3 length: 12 amino acids. Written as DNA, the CDR3 is TGTGCCAGCAGCCTTACGCAAGAGACCCAGTACTTC. Its protein product is CASSLTQETQYF.

The rearrangement uses TRBV12-5 and TRBJ1-2; maybe TRBD1 (6 bases). Trimming shortened V by 5 bases and J by 7 bases, and 14 bases separated the two germline ends. Germline CDR1 is LGHNT and CDR2 is FRNRAP. The CDR3 is 13 amino acids. The DNA for the CDR3 is TGTGCTAGTGGTCCCCATAGGGGGGGTGGCTACACCTTC. Protein sequence: CASGPHRGGGYTF.

This clone was counted between two and nine times. V is TRBV5-6 and J is TRBJ1-4, with D possibly TRBD1 on 6 matching bases. CDR1 and CDR2 from the germline V gene are SGHDT and YYEEEE. V lost 4 bases, J lost 8 bases, and 18 bases lay in between. The length of the CDR3 is 15 residues. In DNA form, the CDR3 reads TGTGCCAGCAGCCCAGGCGCAGGGGAGGGCGAAAAACTGTTTTTT. Encoded protein: CASSPGAGEGEKLFF. The variable domain in full, with the rest retrieved from reference TRBV5-6 and TRBJ1-4, is DAGVTQSPTHLIKTRGQQVTLRCSPKSGHDTVSWYQQALGQGPQFIFQYYEEEERQRGNFPDRFSGHQFPNYSSELNVNALLLGDSALYLCASSPGAGEGEKLFFGSGTQLSVL.

This chain links TRBV29-1 with TRBJ2-5, with D unclear. The CDR3 contains 16 residues. Germline-derived CDR1 and CDR2 are SQVTM and ANQGSEA. Trimming removed 4 bases from V and 5 bases from J, with 23 bases in between. The CDR3 reads CSVGEPGPTSWETQYF. Here the CDR3 DNA reads TGCAGCGTTGGTGAACCGGGTCCTACCAGCTGGGAGACCCAGTACTTC.

V gene TRBV25-1 combines with J gene TRBJ2-1; 11 positions agree with TRBD2. The CDR3 runs 16 residues. Looked up from germline, CDR1 is MGHDK and CDR2 is SYGVNS. Germline trimming cut 2 bases from V and 7 bases from J; bases unmatched to any gene: 7. This chain's CDR3 is CASSEASSGGWNEQFF. In DNA form, the CDR3 reads TGTGCCAGCAGTGAAGCCTCTAGCGGGGGGTGGAATGAGCAGTTCTTC. The whole variable domain, remainder taken from reference TRBV25-1 and TRBJ2-1, is EADIYQTPRYLVIGTGKKITLECSQTMGHDKMYWYQQDPGMELHLIHYSYGVNSTEKGDLSSESTVSRIRTEHFPLTLESARPSHTSQYLCASSEASSGGWNEQFFGPGTRLTVL.

The chain couples TRBV28 to TRBJ1-2; D is unresolved. The germline V and J ends were trimmed by 2 bases and 8 bases, with 15 bases remaining between them. CDR3 size: 14 residues. Germline CDR1 is MDHEN and CDR2 is SYDVKM. CDR3 sequence: CASSLTRTAWGYTF. The CDR3 bases are TGTGCCAGCAGTTTAACTCGGACGGCGTGGGGCTACACCTTC.

This clone occurred a few times. The chain has TRBV5-4 and TRBJ2-2; 8 bases map to TRBD1. Germline CDR1 reads SGHNT; CDR2 reads YYREEE (reference sequence). The CDR3 length is 16 residues. V lost 5 bases to trimming and J lost 1 base; unmatched junction nucleotides: 7. This CDR3 is CASSPFGTGNTGELFF. The CDR3 DNA follows: TGTGCCAGCAGTCCATTCGGGACAGGGAACACCGGGGAGCTGTTTTTT. Supplemented by reference TRBV5-4 and TRBJ2-2, the full variable domain reads ETGVTQSPTHLIKTRGQQVTLRCSSQSGHNTVSWYQQALGQGPQFIFQYYREEENGRGNFPPRFSGLQFPNYSSELNVNALELDDSALYLCASSPFGTGNTGELFFGEGSRLTVL.

A few counts support this clone. The chain uses TRBV4-3 and TRBJ2-3, with D possibly called TRBD1 or TRBD2 (5 bases each). Trimming took off 4 bases at V and 0 bases at J, with 17 bases between the two ends. Germline V gives CDR1 LGHNA, CDR2 YSLEER. The CDR3 is 17 amino acids. The CDR3 DNA reads as TGCGCCAGCAGCCTTACGGCCGGGACGGTTAGCACAGATACGCAGTATTTT. Its translation is CASSLTAGTVSTDTQYF.

This sequence joins TRBV7-6 and TRBJ2-7, with 8 bases aligning to TRBD1. CDR1 and CDR2 (germline): SGHVS, FNYEAQ. V lost 5 bases and J lost 4; bases outside the gene matches: 7. This CDR3 has 14 amino acids. The CDR3 loop reads CASSPNRGKYEQYF. The CDR3 region has the DNA TGTGCCAGCAGCCCAAACAGGGGGAAGTACGAGCAGTACTTC.

The rearrangement uses TRBV4-2 and TRBJ2-2, with 14 positions matching TRBD2. Germline V CDR1 and CDR2: LGHNA, YNFKEQ. This CDR3 has 20 residues. The trim removed 1 base at V and 1 base at J, leaving 8 bases unmatched. CDR3 in amino acids: CASSQAMGLAGAVNTGELFF. The CDR3, as DNA: TGTGCCAGCAGCCAAGCGATGGGACTAGCGGGGGCCGTGAACACCGGGGAGCTGTTTTTT.

This clone was recorded a few times. The chain is built from TRBV29-1 and TRBJ2-1; 10 positions match TRBD1. Per the germline V gene, CDR1 is SQVTM and CDR2 is ANQGSEA. CDR3 length: 14 residues. Unmatched junction bases numbered 7, after V lost 5 bases and J lost 6 bases. The CDR3 DNA reads as TGCAGCGTTAAGACAGGGGGCGCCGGCAATGAGCAGTTCTTC. Translating it yields CSVKTGGAGNEQFF.

The gene calls are TRBV6-6 and TRBJ2-7; tentatively, D is TRBD1 or TRBD2 (5 bases each). This CDR3 region has 12 residues. V lost 2 bases to trimming and J lost 6 bases, with 8 bases between them. Germline loops: CDR1 MNHNY, CDR2 SVGAGI (reference sequence). Here the CDR3 reads CASSYEGTEQYF. Here the CDR3 DNA reads TGTGCCAGCAGTTACGAGGGGACCGAGCAGTACTTC.

The chain links TRBV4-3 to TRBJ2-1; maybe TRBD2 (5 bases). V was trimmed by 0 bases and J by 2 bases, leaving 14 bases between them. This CDR3 spans 17 amino acids. Per the germline V gene, CDR1 is LGHNA and CDR2 is YSLEER. The CDR3, as DNA: TGCGCCAGCAGCCAAGATGGGGTCGCGGAGGCCTACAATGAGCAGTTCTTC. It is translated as CASSQDGVAEAYNEQFF.

This clone is a singleton in its sample. V and J are TRBV9 and TRBJ2-2; D gene ambiguous. V gave up 6 bases and J gave up 5 bases, with 11 bases separating them. The CDR3 is 13 amino acids. The germline gives CDR1 SGDLS, CDR2 YYNGEE. The CDR3 coding sequence is TGTGCCAGCACTCTTTACCAAACCGGGGAGCTGTTTTTT. Amino acid sequence: CASTLYQTGELFF.

The chain has TRBV4-3 and TRBJ2-3, with D perhaps TRBD2 (5 bases). The CDR3 has 16 amino acids. Germline lookup yields CDR1 LGHNA and CDR2 YSLEER. Trimming cost V 4 bases and J 2 bases, with 16 bases left between them. The chain's CDR3 is CASSPDSRELTDTQYF. CDR3 coding DNA: TGCGCCAGCAGCCCGGACTCACGAGAACTCACAGATACGCAGTATTTT.

The chain joins TRBV25-1 to TRBJ2-5, with D unresolved. Germline CDR1 MGHDK, CDR2 SYGVNS. This CDR3 spans 15 amino acids. V was pared by 0 bases and J by 6 bases, with 14 bases between. The DNA of the CDR3 is TGTGCCAGCAGTGAATACCGAGGTACATCGAAGACCCAGTACTTC. It codes for CASSEYRGTSKTQYF.

This chain connects TRBV19 to TRBJ1-2; TRBD1 might be the D (6 bases). Germline V lookup: CDR1 LNHDA, CDR2 SQIVND (reference sequence). V was clipped by 4 bases and J by 1 base, with 7 bases between them. CDR3 length equals 13 residues. The CDR3 sequence: CASSTGDNYGYTF. CDR3 in DNA: TGTGCCAGTAGTACAGGGGATAACTATGGCTACACCTTC.

This clone came up a few times. The chain employs TRBV4-3 and TRBJ2-1, with a possible D match to TRBD1 (6 bases). In germline, CDR1 is LGHNA, CDR2 YSLEER. This CDR3 region has 14 residues. V was clipped by 2 bases and J by 4 bases, with 9 bases between them. The CDR3 DNA follows: TGCGCCAGCAGCCAATCAGGGGTTTACAATGAGCAGTTCTTC. Amino acids: CASSQSGVYNEQFF.

The rearrangement uses TRBV2 and TRBJ2-2; 9 bases map to TRBD1. The ends lost 5 bases at V and 7 bases at J; junction bases unmatched: 5. This CDR3 region has 14 residues. Germline V gene lookup returns CDR1 SNHLY and CDR2 FYNNEI. CDR3 DNA: TGTGCCAGCAGTACCACAGGGGGCTACGGGGAGCTGTTTTTT. This sequence encodes CASSTTGGYGELFF.

The sample holds a few counts of this clone. V usage is TRBV19 and J usage is TRBJ2-7, with TRBD1 matching 8 bases. Losses at the gene ends were 9 bases for V and 5 bases for J; bases not matched to a gene: 9. Looked up from germline, CDR1 is LNHDA and CDR2 is SQIVND (reference sequence). The CDR3 has 13 amino acids. The CDR3 sequence: CASQDRAGDEQYF. The CDR3 DNA reads as TGTGCCAGCCAGGACAGGGCAGGGGACGAGCAGTACTTC.